The entry below describes one T cell receptor beta chain. The antigen remains undetermined. Germline CDR1 is SGHNT and CDR2 is YENEEA. Trimming left V 1 base short and J 4 bases short, with 6 bases between. CDR3 size: 13 residues. This record comes from a study of cytotoxic CD8 clonotypes in ibrutinib-treated CLL. General study results and limits: Clonality climbed at ibrutinib response, then dropped toward baseline at progression. Relative to age-matched healthy donors, clonality at baseline was higher, and it tracked circulating CD8+ T-cell counts. Sampling times, which were not matched between the groups, differed between sustained-remission patients and progressing patients.

Using immunoSEQ multiplex PCR, the repertoire was profiled, and TCRdb retains in-frame clones only, with some absent. Here the sample spans about 150,000 clones, 76% being singletons. V and J are TRBV11-3 and TRBJ2-3, with D possibly TRBD2 on 5 matching bases. Sequencing used PBMCs, obtained after 24 months of ibrutinib treatment. The sequence was obtained from a human donor with chronic lymphocytic leukemia. In DNA, the CDR3 is TGTGCCAGCAGCTTAGCGGGGTCAGATACGCAGTATTTT. It is translated as CASSLAGSDTQYF.